This is a list of T cell receptor beta chains from one sample in a study of vaccination effects on CD4 cells after COVID-19. The protocol was immunoSEQ multiplex PCR, while the TCRdb copy is restricted to in-frame clones and leaves out a portion. In the table there are approximately 66,000 clones, roughly 80% of which are singletons. These receptors are not linked to any known antigen. Sequencing used CD4+ T cells from PBMCs cultured without peptide, obtained after COVID-19 vaccination. The receptors come from a human donor who received a COVID-19 vaccine. Each CDR3 is given without its conserved first and last residue.

V gene	CDR3 length	J gene	CDR3 protein
TRBV6-1	14	TRBJ1-1	ASSEDPLSRITEAF
TRBV19	13	TRBJ2-3	ASSISTSWADTQY
TRBV12-3/TRBV12-4	11	TRBJ1-1	ASSQTRNTEAF
TRBV19	16	TRBJ2-2	ASGRKSGTGDYTGELF
TRBV3-1/TRBV3-2	10	TRBJ1-2	ASSQANYGYT
TRBV19	11	TRBJ2-1	ATRDRTYNEQF
TRBV5-1	12	TRBJ1-2	ASSPLDMTYGYT
TRBV24-1	14	TRBJ1-2	ATSGLLSGERYGYT
TRBV9	12	TRBJ2-3	ASSKGSPQDTQY
TRBV7-9	12	TRBJ1-2	ASSLVRAVEGYT
TRBV2	13	TRBJ2-1	ASKGYRPTYNEQF
TRBV19	13	TRBJ1-1	ASSPRMDRSPGAF
TRBV5-1	10	TRBJ2-2	ASSWNTGELF
TRBV9	15	TRBJ2-3	ASSVVGGSGGTDTQY
TRBV5-1	14	TRBJ2-3	ASSLAPAGGTDTQY
TRBV6-5	12	TRBJ1-2	ASSRTGTSYGYT
TRBV10-3	12	TRBJ1-5	AISESTGNQPQH
TRBV12-3/TRBV12-4	11	TRBJ2-5	ASSLDHLETQY
TRBV24-1	11	TRBJ2-5	ATGDGAGETQY
TRBV6-2/TRBV6-3	12	TRBJ2-1	ASSYRGSYNEQF
TRBV28	10	TRBJ2-5	ASEGPYETQY
TRBV3-1/TRBV3-2	11	TRBJ1-2	ASSQLGTYGYT
TRBV6-5	12	TRBJ1-5	ASRLDRTNQPQH
TRBV29-1	11	TRBJ1-3	SVERGSGNTIY
TRBV9	13	TRBJ1-5	ASSVGPLRDQPQH
TRBV4-1	12	TRBJ2-5	ASSQLGLQETQY
TRBV19	14	TRBJ1-5	ASSPPDTFRNQPQH
TRBV25-1	12	TRBJ1-1	ASSVSDRGPEAF
TRBV4-1	13	TRBJ2-5	ASSLWTGTGETQY
TRBV10-2	11	TRBJ1-5	ASISLGPQPQH
TRBV7-2	10	TRBJ2-5	ASSYARGAQY
TRBV2	11	TRBJ2-1	ASKFRGAIEQF
TRBV28	9	TRBJ1-4	ASSSVSPLF
TRBV5-1	12	TRBJ1-1	ASSLVVKGTEAF
TRBV18	13	TRBJ2-3	ASSPRGDFTDTQY
TRBV3-1/TRBV3-2	15	TRBJ2-2	ASSLRDRAAVTGELF
TRBV5-1	13	TRBJ2-2	ASSLLAVNAGELF
TRBV19	13	TRBJ2-3	ASSIFASSSDTQY
TRBV5-6	13	TRBJ1-3	ASSLDRIAGNTIY